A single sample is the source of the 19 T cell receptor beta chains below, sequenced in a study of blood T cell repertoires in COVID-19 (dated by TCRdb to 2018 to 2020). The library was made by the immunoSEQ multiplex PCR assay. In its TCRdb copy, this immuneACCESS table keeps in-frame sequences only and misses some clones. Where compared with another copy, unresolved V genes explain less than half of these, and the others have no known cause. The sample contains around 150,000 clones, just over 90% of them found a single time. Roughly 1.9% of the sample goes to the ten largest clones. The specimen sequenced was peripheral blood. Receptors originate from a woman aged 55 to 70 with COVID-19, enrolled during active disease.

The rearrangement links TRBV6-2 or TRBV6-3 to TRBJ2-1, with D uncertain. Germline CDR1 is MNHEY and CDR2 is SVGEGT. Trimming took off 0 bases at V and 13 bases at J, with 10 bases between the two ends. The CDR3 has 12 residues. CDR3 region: CASSYSEGGQFF. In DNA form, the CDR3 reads TGTGCCAGCAGTTACTCGGAAGGCGGACAGTTCTTC.

CDR3 in DNA: TGTGCCAGCACCGGGACAGGGTTCTACGAGCAGTACTTC. As protein: CASTGTGFYEQYF. This chain links TRBV12-3 or TRBV12-4 with TRBJ2-7, with TRBD1 matching 9 bases. CDR3 size: 13 residues. V gave up 7 bases and J gave up 3 bases; unmatched junction bases: 4.

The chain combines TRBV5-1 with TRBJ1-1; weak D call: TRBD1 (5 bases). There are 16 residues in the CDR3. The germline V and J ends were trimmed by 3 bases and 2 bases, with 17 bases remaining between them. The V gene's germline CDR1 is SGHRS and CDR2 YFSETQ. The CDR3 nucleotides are TGCGCCAGCAGCTGGAGGGGCCAGGGCCTTAACACTGAAGCTTTCTTT. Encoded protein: CASSWRGQGLNTEAFF.

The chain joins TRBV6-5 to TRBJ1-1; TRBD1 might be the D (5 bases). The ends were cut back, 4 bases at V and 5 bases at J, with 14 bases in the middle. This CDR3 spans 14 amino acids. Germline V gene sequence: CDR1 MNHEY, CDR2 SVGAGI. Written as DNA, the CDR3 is TGTGCCAGCAGTTCCCGACGGGGGAGGACTGAAGCTTTCTTT. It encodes CASSSRRGRTEAFF.

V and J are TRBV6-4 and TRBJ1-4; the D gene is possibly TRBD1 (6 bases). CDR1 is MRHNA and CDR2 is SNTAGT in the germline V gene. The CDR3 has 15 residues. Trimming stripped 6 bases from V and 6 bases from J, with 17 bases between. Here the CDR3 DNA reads TGTGCCAGCAGGAGACAGGATACGGAGGATGAAAAACTGTTTTTT. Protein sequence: CASRRQDTEDEKLFF.

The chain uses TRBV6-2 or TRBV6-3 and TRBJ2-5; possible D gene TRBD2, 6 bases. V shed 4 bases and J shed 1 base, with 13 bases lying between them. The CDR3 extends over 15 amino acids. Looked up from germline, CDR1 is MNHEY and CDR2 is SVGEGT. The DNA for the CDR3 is TGTGCCAGCAGTTCCCCCGTCGGGGGCCAAGAGACCCAGTACTTC. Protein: CASSSPVGGQETQYF.

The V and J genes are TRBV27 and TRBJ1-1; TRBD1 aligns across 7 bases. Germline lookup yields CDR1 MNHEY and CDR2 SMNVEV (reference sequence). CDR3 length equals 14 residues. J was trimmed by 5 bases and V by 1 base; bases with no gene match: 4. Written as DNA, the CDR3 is TGTGCCAGCAGTTTATACAGGGGTAGTACTGAAGCTTTCTTT. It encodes CASSLYRGSTEAFF.

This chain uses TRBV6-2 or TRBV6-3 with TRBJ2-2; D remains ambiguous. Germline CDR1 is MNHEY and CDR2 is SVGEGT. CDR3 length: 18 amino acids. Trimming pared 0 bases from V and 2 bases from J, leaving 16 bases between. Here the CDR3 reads CASSYSSRRTTNTGELFF. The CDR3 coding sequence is TGTGCCAGCAGTTACTCGAGTAGGAGAACTACTAACACCGGGGAGCTGTTTTTT.

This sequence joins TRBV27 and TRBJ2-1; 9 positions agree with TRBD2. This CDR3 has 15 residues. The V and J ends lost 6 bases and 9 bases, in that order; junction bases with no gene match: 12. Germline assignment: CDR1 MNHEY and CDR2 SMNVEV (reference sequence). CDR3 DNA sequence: TGTGCCAGCAGCGACCTAGCGGGGCCCATTAGTGAGCAGTTCTTC. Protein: CASSDLAGPISEQFF.

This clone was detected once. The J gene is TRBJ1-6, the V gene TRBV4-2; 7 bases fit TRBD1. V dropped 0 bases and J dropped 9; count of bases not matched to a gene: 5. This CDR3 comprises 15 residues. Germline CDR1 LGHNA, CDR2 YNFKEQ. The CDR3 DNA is TGTGCCAGCAGCCAAGACAGGGGGATCGTTTCACCCCTCCACTTT. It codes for CASSQDRGIVSPLHF.

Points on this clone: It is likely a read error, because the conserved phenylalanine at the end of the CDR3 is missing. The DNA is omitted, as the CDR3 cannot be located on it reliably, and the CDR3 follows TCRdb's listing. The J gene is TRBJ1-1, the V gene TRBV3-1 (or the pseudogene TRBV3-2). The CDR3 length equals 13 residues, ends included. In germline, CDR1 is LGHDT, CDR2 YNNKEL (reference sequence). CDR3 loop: CASSSDLLTERAY.

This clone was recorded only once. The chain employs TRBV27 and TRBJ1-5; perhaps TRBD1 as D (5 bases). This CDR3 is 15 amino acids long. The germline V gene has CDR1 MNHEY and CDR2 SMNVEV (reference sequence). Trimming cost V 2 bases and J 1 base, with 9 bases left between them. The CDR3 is CASSLGGASNQPQHF. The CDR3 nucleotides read TGTGCCAGCAGTTTAGGAGGGGCCAGCAATCAGCCCCAGCATTTT.

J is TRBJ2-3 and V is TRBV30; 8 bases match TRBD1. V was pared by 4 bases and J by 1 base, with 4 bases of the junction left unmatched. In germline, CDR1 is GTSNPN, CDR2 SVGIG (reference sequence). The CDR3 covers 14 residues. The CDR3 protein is CAWTPTGGTDTQYF. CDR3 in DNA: TGTGCCTGGACCCCGACAGGGGGCACAGATACGCAGTATTTT.

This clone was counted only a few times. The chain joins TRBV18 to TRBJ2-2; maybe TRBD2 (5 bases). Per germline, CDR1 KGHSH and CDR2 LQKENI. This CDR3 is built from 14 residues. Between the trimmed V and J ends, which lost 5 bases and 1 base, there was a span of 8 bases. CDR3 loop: CASSVGVNTGELFF. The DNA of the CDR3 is TGTGCCAGCTCAGTCGGGGTGAACACCGGGGAGCTGTTTTTT.

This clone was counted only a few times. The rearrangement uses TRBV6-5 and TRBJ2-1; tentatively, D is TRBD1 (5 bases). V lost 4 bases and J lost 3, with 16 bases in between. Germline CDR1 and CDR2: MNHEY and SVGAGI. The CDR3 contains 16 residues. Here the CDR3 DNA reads TGTGCCAGCAGTTTCGACAGAGCAATATTCTACAATGAGCAGTTCTTC. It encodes CASSFDRAIFYNEQFF.

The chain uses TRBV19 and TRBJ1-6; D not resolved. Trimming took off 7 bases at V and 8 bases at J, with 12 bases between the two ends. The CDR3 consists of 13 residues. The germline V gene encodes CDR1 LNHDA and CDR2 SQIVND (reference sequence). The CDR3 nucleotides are TGTGCCAGTAATTCGAGGGCAGATTCACCCCTCCACTTT. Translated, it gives CASNSRADSPLHF.

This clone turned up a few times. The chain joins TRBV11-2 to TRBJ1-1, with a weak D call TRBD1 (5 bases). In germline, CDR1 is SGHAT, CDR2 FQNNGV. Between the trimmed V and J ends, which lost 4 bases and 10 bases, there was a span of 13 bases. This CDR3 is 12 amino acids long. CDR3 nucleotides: TGTGCCAGCAGCTACGGGGGGGAAGGAGCTTTCTTT. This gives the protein CASSYGGEGAFF.

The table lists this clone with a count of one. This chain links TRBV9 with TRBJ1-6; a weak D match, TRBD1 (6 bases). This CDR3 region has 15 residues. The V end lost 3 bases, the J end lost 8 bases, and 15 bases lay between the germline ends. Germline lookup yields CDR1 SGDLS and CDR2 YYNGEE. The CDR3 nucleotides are TGTGCCAGCAGCGGGACCGGGACAATAGATTCACCCCTCCACTTT. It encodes CASSGTGTIDSPLHF.

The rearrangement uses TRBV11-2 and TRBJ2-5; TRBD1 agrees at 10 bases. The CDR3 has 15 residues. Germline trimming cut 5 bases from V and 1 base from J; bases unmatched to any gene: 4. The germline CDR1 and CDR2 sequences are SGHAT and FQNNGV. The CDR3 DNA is TGTGCCAGCAGCCCCGGGACAGGGGCCCAAGAGACCCAGTACTTC. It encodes CASSPGTGAQETQYF.